The TCR beta chain described here comes from a study of coeliac disease (dated by TCRdb to between 2021 and 2024). In the study overall: Coeliac patients were classed as newly diagnosed active disease, refractory coeliac disease type I, or disease controlled by a gluten-free diet. Small intestinal lymphocyte fractions from coeliac and non-coeliac patients were analysed in the study using next-generation sequencing of rearranged TRB and TRG CDR3 regions. TRB sequencing worked for samples from fewer than 35 subjects, and these included fewer than 25 paired bulk unsorted intraepithelial and lamina propria cell samples. A total of 30 or so patients took part in the full study: approximately 22 had serologically confirmed coeliac disease and 8 were controls with non-small intestinal disorders. High-resolution HLA typing was unavailable, so biased TRBV7-2 usage was queried as a proof of principle. The aim was to characterise TR repertoires of small intestinal T cells in active, refractory type I and gluten-free-diet-treated coeliac disease. Overall study results and their limits: High-purity fractions were not obtained when intraepithelial cells were separated from lamina propria cells, so cross-contamination between compartments was possible. Published gliadin-specific TRB sequences turned up in about 45% of the 18 coeliac lamina propria samples, compared with only 1 of 6 controls. TRB repertoires were mostly private, with most amino acid sequences found in only one sample, and V-gene usage showed no significant difference between disease groups. Active coeliac intraepithelial and lamina propria samples had lower TRB and TRG repertoire clonality than controls, suggesting that diverse T cells were recruited. The authors judged the approach to be unsuitable for unbiased detection of gliadin-specific T cells, because gliadin-specific T cells are scarce and rarely shared between patients.

Trimming removed 2 bases from V and 10 bases from J; the gene matches leave 8 bases unexplained. CDR1 MDHEN and CDR2 SYDVKM were looked up in the germline V gene. The CDR3 sequence holds 15 residues, the cysteine and phenylalanine included. The CDR3 DNA has 45 bases and is translated from base 1. The sample holds a few counts of this clone. Its cognate antigen has yet to be identified. No base quality information exists; no much larger clone differs at one position. Cells were frozen in aliquots of over 400,000 in DMSO/FBS in liquid nitrogen, and a single aliquot from each fraction was used for sequencing. Endoscopy and small intestinal biopsy were performed in all 30 patients in the study. To release lamina propria cells, the biopsy tissue left over after intraepithelial cell isolation was digested with collagenase. Genomic DNA was extracted from frozen unsorted cell fractions using the Qiagen DNeasy blood extraction kit.

Library generation was performed with the immunoSEQ multiplex PCR assay. Using reverse primers that targeted J gene segments together with forward primers that targeted V gene segments, the TR loci were amplified in a multiplexed PCR. The Illumina HiSeq System was used to sequence the amplified CDR3 regions. As for how the authors treated the data: Closely related reads were merged by a nearest-neighbour algorithm to remove PCR and sequencing errors and to collapse the data into unique sequences. Two measures summarised the repertoires: clonality, and T cell density, defined as TR molecules per amount of genomic DNA input. CDR3 amino acid sequences present in at least 80% of unsorted samples were defined as public TRs and were then tested for differential abundance between coeliac and control samples. Every lamina propria sample was checked against a list of 218 published gliadin-specific TRB sequences. Kruskal-Wallis tests followed by Dunn post-tests were used to test for differences in clonality and density between disease groups. TCRdb carries this immuneACCESS record with in-frame sequences only. Its versions omit some clonotypes, under half of them owing to an unresolved V gene in the studies checked, with the rest unexplained. The DNA was the basis for D and trimming; V, J and clone size are from that table. The sample yields around 6,500 clones; approximately 70% were counted once. About 4.5% of the sample is taken by the ten largest.

The rearranged segments are TRBV28 and TRBJ2-1, with TRBD2 identical over 10 junction bases. Sequencing was performed on lamina propria lymphocytes from the gut. The cell subset or site label here, explained by the study, means: lamina propria cell (LPC) fraction of small intestinal biopsy. This receptor was obtained from a woman aged 18-29 years with active celiac disease. Read as DNA, the sequence is TGTGCCAGCAGTTTAATCAGCGGGAGGGGTCCAGAGCAGTTCTTC. This yields the protein CASSLISGRGPEQFF.